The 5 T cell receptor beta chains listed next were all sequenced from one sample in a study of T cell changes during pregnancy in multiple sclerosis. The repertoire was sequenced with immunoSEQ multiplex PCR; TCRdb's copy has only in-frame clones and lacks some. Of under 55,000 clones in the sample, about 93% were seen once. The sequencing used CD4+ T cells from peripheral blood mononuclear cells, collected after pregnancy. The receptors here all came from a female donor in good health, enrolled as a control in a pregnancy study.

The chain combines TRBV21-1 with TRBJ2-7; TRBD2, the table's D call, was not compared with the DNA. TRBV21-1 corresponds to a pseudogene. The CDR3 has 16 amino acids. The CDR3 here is CASSDTSGWKRYEQYF. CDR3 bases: TGTGCCAGCAGCGATACTAGCGGGTGGAAACGATACGAGCAGTACTTC.

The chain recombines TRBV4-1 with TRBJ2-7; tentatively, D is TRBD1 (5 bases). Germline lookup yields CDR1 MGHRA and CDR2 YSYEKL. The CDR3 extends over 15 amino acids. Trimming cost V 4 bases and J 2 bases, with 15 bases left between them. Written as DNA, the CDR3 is TGCGCCAGCAGCCGGGAACAGGAGCCTGCCTACGAGCAGTACTTC. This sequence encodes CASSREQEPAYEQYF.

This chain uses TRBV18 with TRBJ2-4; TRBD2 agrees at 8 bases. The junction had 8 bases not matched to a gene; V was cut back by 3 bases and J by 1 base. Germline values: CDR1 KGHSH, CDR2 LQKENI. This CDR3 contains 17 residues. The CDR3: CASSPDWTGGAKNIQYF. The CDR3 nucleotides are TGTGCCAGCTCACCCGACTGGACGGGGGGGGCCAAAAACATTCAGTACTTC.

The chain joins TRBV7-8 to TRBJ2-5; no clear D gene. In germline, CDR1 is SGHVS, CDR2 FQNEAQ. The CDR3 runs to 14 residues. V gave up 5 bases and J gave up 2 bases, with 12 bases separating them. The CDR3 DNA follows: TGTGCCAGCAGCCCAGAGGTGTTGCAAGAGACCCAGTACTTC. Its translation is CASSPEVLQETQYF.

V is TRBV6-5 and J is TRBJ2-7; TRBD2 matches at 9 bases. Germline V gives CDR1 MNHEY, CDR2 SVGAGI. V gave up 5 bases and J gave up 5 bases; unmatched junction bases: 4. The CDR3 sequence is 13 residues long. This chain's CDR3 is CASSAGGPDEQYF. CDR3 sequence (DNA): TGTGCCAGCAGTGCGGGAGGGCCGGACGAGCAGTACTTC.